The rows below give T cell receptor beta chains drawn from one sample of a study of CD8 T cells in ankylosing spondylitis. TCRdb reprocessed the 5' RACE reads with MiXCR, giving one entry per CDR3 protein. The sample consists of about 700,000 distinct CDR3 sequences, 15% to 20% of them appearing once. Source material: blood, either unsorted or a sorted T cell fraction (not recorded which). These receptors came from a male donor with ankylosing spondylitis. CDR3s include the opening cysteine and the closing phenylalanine or tryptophan. The order of the fields is CDR3 protein, CDR3 DNA, clone size, D gene, V gene, J gene. The D gene is left open where the match is weak. Some rows mark clone size as missing; the rest say once, few, many or name a class of expanded clone.

CASRSPSVGLVDEQFF	TGTGCCAGCAGATCACCCTCCGTTGGACTAGTTGATGAGCAGTTCTTC	.	TRBD2	TRBV28	TRBJ2-1
CASSPKFTGVAYGYTF	TGCGCCAGCAGCCCCAAGTTCACAGGGGTCGCCTATGGCTACACCTTC	few	TRBD1	TRBV4-1	TRBJ1-2
CASSRETDTQYF	TGCGCCAGCAGCCGGGAAACAGATACGCAGTATTTT	many	.	TRBV5-1	TRBJ2-3
CASSIGLGYEQYF	TGTGCCAGCAGTATCGGACTGGGCTACGAGCAGTACTTC	.	.	TRBV27	TRBJ2-7
CASSIAPTGGNTIYF	TGTGCCAGTAGTATAGCCCCGACAGGAGGAAACACCATATATTTT	.	.	TRBV19	TRBJ1-3
CASSLAPRRGEQFF	TGTGCCAGCTCACTAGCGCCCCGGCGGGGTGAGCAGTTCTTC	many	TRBD2	TRBV12-3/TRBV12-4	TRBJ2-1
CATSRDSGPRFF	TGTGCCACCAGCAGAGATAGTGGCCCCCGGTTCTTC	many	.	TRBV15	TRBJ2-1
CSVEVQDTQYF	TGCAGCGTTGAAGTACAGGATACGCAGTATTTT	few	.	TRBV29-1	TRBJ2-3
CASSLRSENSPLHF	TGTGCCAGCAGCTTAAGGTCCGAAAATTCACCCCTCCACTTT	.	.	TRBV7-9	TRBJ1-6
CASSLNPFLGDTQYF	TGTGCCAGCAGTTTAAACCCCTTTTTGGGAGATACGCAGTATTTT	few	.	TRBV12-3/TRBV12-4	TRBJ2-3
CASSLGTGEGEQYF	TGTGCCAGCAGTTTAGGGACAGGGGAAGGGGAGCAGTACTTC	.	TRBD1	TRBV27	TRBJ2-7
CASSPQLAASYEQYF	TGTGCCAGCAGCCCCCAACTAGCGGCCTCCTACGAGCAGTACTTC	.	TRBD2	TRBV7-2	TRBJ2-7
CASTGVAGGYTF	TGTGCCAGTACTGGGGTGGCGGGAGGCTACACCTTC	.	.	TRBV6-5	TRBJ1-2
CASSLVSGSTQETQYF	TGTGCCAGCAGCTTAGTTTCAGGATCTACCCAAGAGACCCAGTACTTC	.	.	TRBV11-3	TRBJ2-5
CASTWRGAGEQYF	TGTGCCAGCACCTGGAGGGGGGCGGGCGAGCAGTACTTC	few	.	TRBV12-3/TRBV12-4	TRBJ2-7
CASTFRDLLGGYTF	TGTGCCAGCACCTTCCGGGATCTACTAGGGGGCTACACCTTC	few	.	TRBV28	TRBJ1-2
CASSQDHRTMLEQYF	TGTGCCAGCAGCCAAGATCACCGGACCATGTTAGAGCAGTACTTC	.	.	TRBV4-2	TRBJ2-7
CASSSTGILGDEQFF	TGTGCCAGCAGCTCGACAGGTATTTTGGGGGATGAGCAGTTCTTC	few	.	TRBV7-3	TRBJ2-1
CASSLGRRNEKLFF	TGTGCCAGCAGTTTAGGGCGTCGAAATGAAAAACTGTTTTTT	few	.	TRBV12-3/TRBV12-4	TRBJ1-4
CSAQDDRGLYEQYF	TGCAGTGCTCAGGACGACAGGGGACTATACGAGCAGTACTTC	.	.	TRBV20-1	TRBJ2-7
CASSPTTQAGNTIYF	TGTGCCAGCAGCCCAACCACCCAAGCTGGAAACACCATATATTTT	few	.	TRBV9	TRBJ1-3
CAISEPTDGRSGNQPQHF	TGTGCCATCAGTGAACCGACGGACGGAAGATCGGGCAATCAGCCCCAGCATTTT	few	.	TRBV10-3	TRBJ1-5
CASSFLAMGTDTQYF	TGTGCCAGCAGCTTTCTCGCGATGGGCACAGATACGCAGTATTTT	.	.	TRBV7-9	TRBJ2-3
CASSATGLDTEAFF	TGCGCCAGCAGCGCGACAGGGCTGGACACTGAAGCTTTCTTT	.	TRBD1	TRBV5-1	TRBJ1-1
CASSQEGGMNTEAFF	TGTGCCAGCAGCCAAGAAGGTGGGATGAACACTGAAGCTTTCTTT	.	.	TRBV14	TRBJ1-1
CASSYSGGYTQYF	TGTGCCAGCAGCTATAGCGGGGGCTATACGCAGTATTTT	.	TRBD2	TRBV9	TRBJ2-3
CSATRRGEQYF	TGCAGCGCCACACGTCGGGGGGAGCAGTACTTC	.	.	TRBV29-1	TRBJ2-7
CASSLTGGLGGNTIYF	TGTGCCAGCAGTCTAACAGGGGGCCTTGGTGGAAACACCATATATTTT	.	TRBD1	TRBV27	TRBJ1-3
CASSSSGRGNTEAFF	TGTGCCAGCAGCTCATCTGGACGGGGGAACACTGAAGCTTTCTTT	many	.	TRBV7-8	TRBJ1-1
CASSQRQGTVYEQYF	TGTGCCAGCAGCCAAAGACAGGGTACAGTCTACGAGCAGTACTTC	few	TRBD1	TRBV7-8	TRBJ2-7
CAISEDRGPSTEAFF	TGTGCCATCAGTGAGGACAGGGGTCCGAGCACTGAAGCTTTCTTT	many	TRBD1	TRBV10-3	TRBJ1-1
CASSRGDQQETQYF	TGTGCCAGCAGCCGGGGGGACCAGCAAGAGACCCAGTACTTC	.	TRBD2	TRBV7-3	TRBJ2-5
CASSGQGSYNSPLHF	TGTGCCAGCAGCGGACAGGGTTCCTATAATTCACCCCTCCACTTT	few	TRBD1	TRBV9	TRBJ1-6
CSVEGGQVYEQYF	TGCAGCGTTGAAGGGGGACAGGTCTACGAGCAGTACTTC	few	TRBD1	TRBV29-1	TRBJ2-7
CASTHIGASNYEQYF	TGTGCCAGCACCCACATAGGGGCGTCCAATTACGAGCAGTACTTC	few	.	TRBV7-8	TRBJ2-7
CAWNPTATDTQYF	TGTGCCTGGAACCCGACAGCCACAGATACGCAGTATTTT	.	.	TRBV30	TRBJ2-3
CASSGQGFGEQYF	TGTGCCAGCAGCGGACAGGGATTCGGCGAGCAGTACTTC	.	TRBD1	TRBV11-1	TRBJ2-7
CASSLILAAISGNTIYF	TGTGCCAGCAGTTTAATTCTGGCAGCCATCTCTGGAAACACCATATATTTT	.	.	TRBV28	TRBJ1-3
CASSMGHLGAGETQYF	TGCGCCAGCAGCATGGGTCACTTGGGGGCCGGGGAGACCCAGTACTTC	.	.	TRBV5-1	TRBJ2-5
CASSLGQGGGGNQPQHF	TGCGCCAGCAGCCTGGGACAGGGAGGCGGCGGCAATCAGCCCCAGCATTTT	.	TRBD1	TRBV5-1	TRBJ1-5
CASSRGGRGYTF	TGTGCCAGCAGCCGGGGGGGCCGGGGCTACACCTTC	few	.	TRBV5-6	TRBJ1-2
CASSQGRGKGAFF	TGTGCCAGCAGCCAAGGTCGGGGGAAGGGAGCTTTCTTT	few	.	TRBV3-1	TRBJ1-1
CASSLNGGLSYGYTF	TGTGCCAGCAGCTTAAATGGAGGACTGAGCTATGGCTACACCTTC	.	.	TRBV7-3	TRBJ1-2
CSAESGGALLDTQYF	TGCAGTGCTGAAAGCGGGGGAGCCCTGTTAGATACGCAGTATTTT	.	TRBD2	TRBV20-1	TRBJ2-3
CASSSTQDHRLQYF	TGTGCCAGCAGTTCTACTCAGGACCACCGGCTTCAGTACTTC	few	.	TRBV6-5	TRBJ2-4
CASSMDGNQPQHF	TGTGCCAGCAGTATGGACGGAAATCAGCCCCAGCATTTT	.	.	TRBV6-1	TRBJ1-5
CASSRDYGDEQFF	TGTGCTAGCAGCCGGGACTACGGCGATGAGCAGTTCTTC	.	TRBD2	TRBV7-7	TRBJ2-1